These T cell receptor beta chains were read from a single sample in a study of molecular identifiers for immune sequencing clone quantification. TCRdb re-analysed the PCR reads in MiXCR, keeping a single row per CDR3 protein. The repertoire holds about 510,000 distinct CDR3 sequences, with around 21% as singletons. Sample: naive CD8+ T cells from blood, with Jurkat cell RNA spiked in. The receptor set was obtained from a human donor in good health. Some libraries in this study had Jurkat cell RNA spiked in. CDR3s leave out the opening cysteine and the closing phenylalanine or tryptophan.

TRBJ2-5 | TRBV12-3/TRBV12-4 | ASSGVEASVPRPVVTQY
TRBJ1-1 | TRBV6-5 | ASSYGQGADTEAF
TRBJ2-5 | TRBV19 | ASSQTGARETQY
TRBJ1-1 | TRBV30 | AWSVLGQGDAEAF
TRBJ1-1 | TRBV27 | ASSPEGTNTEAF
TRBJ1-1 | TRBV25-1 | ASSEGRYTEAF
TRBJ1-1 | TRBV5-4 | ASSPEGGRGTEAF
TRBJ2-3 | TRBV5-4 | ASSTTGKTDTQY
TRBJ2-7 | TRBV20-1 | SAKGTLQTPYEQY
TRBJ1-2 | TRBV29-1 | SVEDGPKANYGYT